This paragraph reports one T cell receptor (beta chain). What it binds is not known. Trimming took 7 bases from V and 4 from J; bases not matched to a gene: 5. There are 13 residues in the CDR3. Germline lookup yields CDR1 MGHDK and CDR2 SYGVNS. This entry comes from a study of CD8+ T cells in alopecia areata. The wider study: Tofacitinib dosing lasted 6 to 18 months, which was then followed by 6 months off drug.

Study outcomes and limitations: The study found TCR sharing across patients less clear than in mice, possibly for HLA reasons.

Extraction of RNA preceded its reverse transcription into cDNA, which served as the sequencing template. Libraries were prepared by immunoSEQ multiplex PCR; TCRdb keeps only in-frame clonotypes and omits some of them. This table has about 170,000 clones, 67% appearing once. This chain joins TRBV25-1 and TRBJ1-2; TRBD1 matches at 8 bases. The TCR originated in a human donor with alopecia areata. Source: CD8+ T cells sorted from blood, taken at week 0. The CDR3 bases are TGTGCCAGCACTCCAGGGGGCGTCTATGGCTACACCTTC. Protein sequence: CASTPGGVYGYTF.